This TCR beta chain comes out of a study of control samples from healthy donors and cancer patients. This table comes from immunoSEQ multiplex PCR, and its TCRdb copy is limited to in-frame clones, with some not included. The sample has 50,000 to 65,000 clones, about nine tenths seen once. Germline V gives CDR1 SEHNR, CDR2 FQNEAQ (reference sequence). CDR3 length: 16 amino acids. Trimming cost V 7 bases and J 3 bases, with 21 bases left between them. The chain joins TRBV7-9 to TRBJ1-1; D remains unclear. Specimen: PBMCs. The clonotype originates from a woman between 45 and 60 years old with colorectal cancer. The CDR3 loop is CASIQGRSEVDTEAFF. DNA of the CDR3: TGTGCCAGCATCCAAGGCCGTAGTGAGGTGGACACTGAAGCTTTCTTT.